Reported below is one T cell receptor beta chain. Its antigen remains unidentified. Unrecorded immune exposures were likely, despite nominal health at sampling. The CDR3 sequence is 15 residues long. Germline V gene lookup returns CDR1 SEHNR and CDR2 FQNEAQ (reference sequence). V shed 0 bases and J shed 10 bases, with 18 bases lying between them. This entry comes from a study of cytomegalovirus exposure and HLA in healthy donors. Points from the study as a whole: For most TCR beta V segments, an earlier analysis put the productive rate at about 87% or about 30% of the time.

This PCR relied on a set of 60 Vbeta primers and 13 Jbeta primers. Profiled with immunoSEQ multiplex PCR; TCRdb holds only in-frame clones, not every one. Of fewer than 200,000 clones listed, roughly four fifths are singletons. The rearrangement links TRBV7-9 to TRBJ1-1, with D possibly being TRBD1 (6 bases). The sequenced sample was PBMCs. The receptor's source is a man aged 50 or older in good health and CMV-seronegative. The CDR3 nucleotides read TGTGCCAGCAGCTTAGCGGGGGCGCAGGTCAATACAGCTTTCTTT. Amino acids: CASSLAGAQVNTAFF.